This passage covers 27 T cell receptor beta chains from one sample sequenced in a study of blood T cell repertoires in COVID-19. Clones were sequenced by immunoSEQ multiplex PCR, and TCRdb holds only the in-frame ones, with some missing. The sample carries more than 200,000 clones, 65% to 85% recorded once. Sequenced input: peripheral blood. These TCRs come from a woman older than 75 with acute or convalescent COVID-19.

The chain recombines TRBV7-6 with TRBJ2-2; D might be TRBD2 (6 bases). The CDR3 consists of 15 residues. Trimming stripped 5 bases from V and 5 bases from J, with 15 bases between. In germline, CDR1 is SGHVS, CDR2 FNYEAQ. The CDR3 protein is CASSPDSRETGELFF. The CDR3 DNA follows: TGTGCCAGCAGCCCGGACTCTCGGGAGACCGGGGAGCTGTTTTTT.

The J gene is TRBJ1-3, the V gene TRBV5-1, with D unresolved. V lost 5 bases, J lost 7 bases, and 13 bases lay in between. Germline V gene sequence: CDR1 SGHRS, CDR2 YFSETQ. The CDR3 spans 13 residues. The CDR3, as DNA: TGCGCCAGCAGGTCTGTGGGGAGCAACACCATATATTTT. Its protein is CASRSVGSNTIYF.

V is TRBV6-5 and J is TRBJ2-3; D remains unclear. Germline CDR1 reads MNHEY; CDR2 reads SVGAGI. V lost 0 bases, J lost 4 bases, and 8 bases lay in between. The CDR3 is made up of 14 amino acids. This CDR3 is CASSYSSLADTQYF. CDR3 bases: TGTGCCAGCAGTTACTCGTCGTTAGCAGATACGCAGTATTTT.

The chain combines TRBV30 with TRBJ1-4, with TRBD1 matching over 8 bases. With 0 bases clipped from V and 0 bases from J, the junction kept 3 bases outside the gene matches. The CDR3 consists of 16 residues. CDR1 and CDR2 (germline): GTSNPN, SVGIG (reference sequence). The CDR3 region is CAWSVGTGATNEKLFF. The CDR3 bases are TGTGCCTGGAGTGTGGGGACAGGAGCAACTAATGAAAAACTGTTTTTT.

The chain links TRBV19 to TRBJ1-2; possibly TRBD1 for D (6 bases). V dropped 9 bases and J dropped 4 bases, with 18 bases sitting between them. Looked up from germline, CDR1 is LNHDA and CDR2 is SQIVND (reference sequence). The CDR3 contains 14 residues. CDR3 nucleotides: TGTGCCAGCAAGGACAGCTTAGCAAGCTATGGCTACACCTTC. It codes for CASKDSLASYGYTF. The full variable domain, with the rest looked up from reference TRBV19 and TRBJ1-2, is DGGITQSPKYLFRKEGQNVTLSCEQNLNHDAMYWYRQDPGQGLRLIYYSQIVNDFQKGDIAEGYSVSREKKESFPLTVTSAQKNPTAFYLCASKDSLASYGYTFGSGTRLTVV.

This clone was observed a single time. V is TRBV12-3 or TRBV12-4 and J is TRBJ1-4; D not resolved. With 6 bases removed from V and 4 bases from J, the gap between germline ends came to 9 bases. This CDR3 comprises 13 residues. In DNA form, the CDR3 reads TGTGCCAGCAGGAAAACGGTTAATGAAAAACTGTTTTTT. It yields the protein CASRKTVNEKLFF.

V usage is TRBV6-1 and J usage is TRBJ2-3, with 12 bases identical to TRBD2. Per germline, CDR1 MNHNS and CDR2 SASEGT. This CDR3 has 17 residues. With V trimmed by 2 bases and J by 8 bases, 11 bases remained unmatched. CDR3 region: CASSEPTSGRIGGTQYF. CDR3 coding DNA: TGTGCCAGCAGTGAACCCACTAGCGGGAGGATTGGAGGTACGCAGTATTTT.

The chain is built from TRBV19 and TRBJ1-5; tentatively, D is TRBD1 (6 bases). The CDR3 extends over 15 amino acids. Germline V lookup: CDR1 LNHDA, CDR2 SQIVND (reference sequence). V dropped 6 bases and J dropped 8 bases, with 20 bases sitting between them. CDR3 nucleotides: TGTGCCAGTAGACCCGGACAGATCCCCGGGGAGCCCCAGCATTTT. It specifies CASRPGQIPGEPQHF.

The V and J genes are TRBV5-1 and TRBJ1-5; no reliable D call. The CDR3 spans 15 residues. Germline lookup yields CDR1 SGHRS and CDR2 YFSETQ. V lost 5 bases to trimming and J lost 2 bases, with 14 bases between them. The CDR3 DNA follows: TGCGCCAGCAGGGCGGGGATTCGGGGCAATCAGCCCCAGCATTTT. This gives the protein CASRAGIRGNQPQHF.

V is TRBV30 and J is TRBJ1-6; a weak D match, TRBD1 (5 bases). The length of the CDR3 is 16 residues. Germline V CDR1 and CDR2: GTSNPN, SVGIG (reference sequence). V dropped 1 base and J dropped 0 bases, with 10 bases sitting between them. The CDR3 DNA sequence: TGTGCCTGGAGTGACAGGTTAAGCTCCTATAATTCACCCCTCCACTTT. This encodes CAWSDRLSSYNSPLHF.

The chain couples TRBV5-1 to TRBJ2-5; 9 nucleotides line up with TRBD1. From germline, CDR1 is SGHRS and CDR2 YFSETQ. With 4 bases clipped from V and 3 bases from J, the junction kept 4 bases outside the gene matches. This CDR3 is 14 amino acids long. In DNA form, the CDR3 reads TGCGCCAGCAGCCCCCGGGACAGGGAAGAGACCCAGTACTTC. It yields the protein CASSPRDREETQYF.

This chain joins TRBV19 and TRBJ1-5, with 7 bases fitting TRBD1. Unmatched junction bases numbered 6, after V lost 5 bases and J lost 2 bases. The CDR3 covers 15 residues. Per germline, CDR1 LNHDA and CDR2 SQIVND (reference sequence). The CDR3 protein is CASSPGGRGNQPQHF. DNA of the CDR3: TGTGCCAGTAGTCCAGGGGGAAGGGGCAATCAGCCCCAGCATTTT.

The V and J genes are TRBV6-1 and TRBJ1-2; the D is unclear. With 0 bases removed from V and 0 bases from J, the gap between germline ends came to 8 bases. Germline V gene data show CDR1 as MNHNS and CDR2 as SASEGT. The CDR3 spans 15 residues. The CDR3 sequence is CASSEAGNANYGYTF. The CDR3 coding sequence is TGTGCCAGCAGTGAAGCTGGCAACGCTAACTATGGCTACACCTTC.

The rearrangement joins TRBV10-1 to TRBJ2-7; 10 bases match TRBD2. There are 14 residues in the CDR3. The germline V gene has CDR1 WNHNN and CDR2 SYGVQD (reference sequence). The ends lost 2 bases at V and 6 bases at J; junction bases unmatched: 4. CDR3 region: CASSERTSGSEQYF. In nucleotides, the CDR3 is TGCGCCAGCAGTGAGAGGACTAGCGGTTCCGAGCAGTACTTC.

The V gene is TRBV11-2, the J gene TRBJ2-7, with TRBD2 matching over 12 bases. In germline, CDR1 is SGHAT, CDR2 FQNNGV. With 2 bases clipped from V and 4 bases from J, the junction kept 6 bases outside the gene matches. This CDR3 spans 16 amino acids. This CDR3 reads CASSLRRLAGVYEQYF. As DNA, the CDR3 is TGTGCCAGCAGCTTACGCCGACTAGCGGGAGTTTACGAGCAGTACTTC. The full variable domain, rest sourced from reference TRBV11-2 and TRBJ2-7, is EAGVAQSPRYKIIEKRQSVAFWCNPISGHATLYWYQQILGQGPKLLIQFQNNGVVDDSQLPKDRFSAERLKGVDSTLKIQPAKLEDSAVYLCASSLRRLAGVYEQYFGPGTRLTVT.

This sequence joins TRBV3-1 (or the pseudogene TRBV3-2) and TRBJ1-1; maybe TRBD1 (6 bases). From germline, CDR1 is LGHDT and CDR2 YNNKEL (reference sequence). V lost 1 base to trimming and J lost 4 bases, with 19 bases between them. The CDR3 covers 17 residues. The CDR3, as DNA: TGTGCCAGCAGCCAAGTCCTAAGGGGGGGAGGCAGCACTGAAGCTTTCTTT. Translated, it gives CASSQVLRGGGSTEAFF.

The chain combines TRBV6-2 or TRBV6-3 with TRBJ2-7; TRBD1 matches 7 bases. The length of the CDR3 is 14 residues. Trimming cost V 5 bases and J 1 base; bases outside gene matches: 5. Germline V gene sequence: CDR1 MNHEY, CDR2 SVGEGT. The CDR3 here is CASSLRTGSYEQYF. The CDR3 DNA sequence: TGTGCCAGCAGTCTCCGGACAGGTTCCTACGAGCAGTACTTC.

The CDR3: CASSQGGAFSPLHF. DNA of the CDR3: TGTGCCAGCAGCCAAGGGGGCGCATTTTCACCCCTCCACTTT. The rearrangement links TRBV14 to TRBJ1-6; possibly TRBD1 for D (5 bases). The germline V gene has CDR1 SGHDN and CDR2 FVKESK. This CDR3 is 14 amino acids long. The ends were cut back, 1 base at V and 9 bases at J, with 10 bases in the middle.

This clone occurred once. This chain uses TRBV6-5 with TRBJ2-3; 7 nucleotides agree with TRBD2. This CDR3 has 13 amino acids. The V gene's germline CDR1 is MNHEY and CDR2 SVGAGI. V shed 7 bases and J 4 bases; nucleotides not matched to a gene: 5. CDR3 bases: TGTGCCAGCAAGACAGCGGGATCAGATACGCAGTATTTT. The encoded protein is CASKTAGSDTQYF.

This clone was recorded a few times. The chain couples TRBV4-2 to TRBJ2-1; TRBD2 matches 9 bases. Germline-derived CDR1 and CDR2 are LGHNA and YNFKEQ. Trimming at V came to 4 bases and at J to 2 bases, leaving 6 bases not matched to a gene. CDR3 length: 16 amino acids. CDR3 sequence reads: CASSRRASGAYNEQFF. The CDR3 DNA is TGTGCCAGCAGCCGCCGCGCTAGCGGGGCCTACAATGAGCAGTTCTTC.

The chain joins TRBV7-8 to TRBJ2-7; a weak D match, TRBD2 (5 bases). V dropped 1 base and J dropped 9 bases, with 16 bases sitting between them. Germline V gene data show CDR1 as SGHVS and CDR2 as FQNEAQ. The CDR3 is 14 amino acids. The CDR3 reads CASSLVSPAEGQYF. Written as DNA, the CDR3 is TGTGCCAGCAGCTTAGTATCCCCAGCAGAGGGGCAGTACTTC. Using reference TRBV7-8 and TRBJ2-7 for the parts outside the CDR3, the full variable domain is GAGVSQSPRYKVAKRGQDVALRCDPISGHVSLFWYQQALGQGPEFLTYFQNEAQLDKSGLPSDRFFAERPEGSVSTLKIQRTQQEDSAVYLCASSLVSPAEGQYFGPGTRLTVT.

V and J are TRBV27 and TRBJ2-2; 7 bases are shared with TRBD2. Germline assignment: CDR1 MNHEY and CDR2 SMNVEV (reference sequence). Losses at the gene ends were 5 bases for V and 6 bases for J; bases not matched to a gene: 15. The CDR3 covers 17 residues. The CDR3 DNA is TGTGCCAGCAGTCCACTCCGCGGGGGTTTGGGTCCCGGGGAGCTGTTTTTT. Translation: CASSPLRGGLGPGELFF.

The V call is TRBV12-5, the J call TRBJ2-3; D unclear. Germline loops: CDR1 LGHNT, CDR2 FRNRAP. The V gene lost 4 bases and the J gene lost 1 base, with 3 bases spanning the gap. This CDR3 comprises 12 residues. As DNA, the CDR3 is TGTGCTAGTGGTTCGGGCACAGATACGCAGTATTTT. Translating gives CASGSGTDTQYF.

The chain has TRBV29-1 and TRBJ2-1, with no clear D. CDR1 is SQVTM, CDR2 ANQGSEA, per germline. CDR3 length: 12 amino acids. V dropped 6 bases and J dropped 7 bases, with 13 bases sitting between them. The CDR3 reads CSVALSGNEQFF. In DNA form, the CDR3 reads TGCAGCGTAGCGCTCTCTGGAAATGAGCAGTTCTTC.

The chain recombines TRBV19 with TRBJ2-3; 8 nucleotides line up with TRBD2. V trimming: 7 bases; J trimming: 3 bases; junction bases outside the gene matches: 12. The CDR3 consists of 16 residues. The germline CDR1 and CDR2 sequences are LNHDA and SQIVND (reference sequence). This CDR3 is CASTPNMRGATDTQYF. The CDR3 DNA reads TGTGCCAGTACCCCAAATATGCGGGGGGCTACAGATACGCAGTATTTT.

This clone is a singleton in its sample. The rearrangement links TRBV19 to TRBJ2-7, with D tentatively TRBD2 (6 bases). The CDR3 consists of 12 residues. The ends were cut back, 10 bases at V and 7 bases at J, with 17 bases in the middle. Per germline, CDR1 LNHDA and CDR2 SQIVND (reference sequence). This CDR3 is CATQSREWEQYF. Here the CDR3 DNA reads TGTGCCACTCAAAGTCGGGAGTGGGAGCAGTACTTC. Supplemented by reference TRBV19 and TRBJ2-7, the full variable domain reads DGGITQSPKYLFRKEGQNVTLSCEQNLNHDAMYWYRQDPGQGLRLIYYSQIVNDFQKGDIAEGYSVSREKKESFPLTVTSAQKNPTAFYLCATQSREWEQYFGPGTRLTVT.

The chain carries TRBV7-2 and TRBJ2-1; 10 nucleotides align to TRBD1. CDR1 is SGHTA, CDR2 FQGNSA, per germline. V dropped 2 bases and J dropped 5; count of bases not matched to a gene: 6. The length of the CDR3 is 16 residues. CDR3: CASSLPGQGPNNEQFF. Here the CDR3 DNA reads TGTGCCAGCAGCTTACCGGGACAGGGGCCTAACAATGAGCAGTTCTTC.